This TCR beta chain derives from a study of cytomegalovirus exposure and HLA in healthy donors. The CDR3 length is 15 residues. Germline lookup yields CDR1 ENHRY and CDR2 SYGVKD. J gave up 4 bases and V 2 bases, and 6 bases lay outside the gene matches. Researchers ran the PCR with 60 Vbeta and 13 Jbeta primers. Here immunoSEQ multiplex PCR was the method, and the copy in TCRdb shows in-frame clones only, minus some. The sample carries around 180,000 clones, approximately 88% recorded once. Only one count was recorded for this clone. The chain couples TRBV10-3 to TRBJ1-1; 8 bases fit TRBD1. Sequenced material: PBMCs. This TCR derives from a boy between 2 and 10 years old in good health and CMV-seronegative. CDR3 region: CAISEPGGKATEAFF. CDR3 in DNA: TGTGCCATCAGTGAGCCAGGGGGCAAGGCCACTGAAGCTTTCTTT.